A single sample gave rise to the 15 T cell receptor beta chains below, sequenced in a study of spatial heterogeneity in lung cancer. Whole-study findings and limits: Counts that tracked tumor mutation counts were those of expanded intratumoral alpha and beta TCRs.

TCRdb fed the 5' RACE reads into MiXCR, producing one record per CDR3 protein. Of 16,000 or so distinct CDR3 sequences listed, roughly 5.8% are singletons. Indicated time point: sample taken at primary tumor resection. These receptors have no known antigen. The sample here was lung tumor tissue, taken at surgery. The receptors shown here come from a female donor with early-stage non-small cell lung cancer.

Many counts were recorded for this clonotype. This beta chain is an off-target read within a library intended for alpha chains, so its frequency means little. The chain's CDR3 is CASSGTENSPLHF. The CDR3 DNA reads TGTGCCAGCAGCGGGACGGAGAATTCACCCCTCCACTTT. The chain combines TRBV4-2 with TRBJ1-6, with a tentative D call TRBD1 (5 bases). The germline V gene has CDR1 LGHNA and CDR2 YNFKEQ. V was clipped by 5 bases and J by 7 bases, with 9 bases between them. This CDR3 spans 13 amino acids.

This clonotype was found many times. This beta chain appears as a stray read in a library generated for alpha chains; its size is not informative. The CDR3 coding sequence is TGTGCCAGCAGCTTGGGACCAGACGAAGAGACCCAGTACTTC. It codes for CASSLGPDEETQYF. The chain combines TRBV9 with TRBJ2-5; D may match TRBD1 or TRBD2 (5 bases each). Germline V gene lookup returns CDR1 SGDLS and CDR2 YYNGEE. Trimming cost V 4 bases and J 3 bases, with 13 bases left between them. CDR3 size: 14 residues.

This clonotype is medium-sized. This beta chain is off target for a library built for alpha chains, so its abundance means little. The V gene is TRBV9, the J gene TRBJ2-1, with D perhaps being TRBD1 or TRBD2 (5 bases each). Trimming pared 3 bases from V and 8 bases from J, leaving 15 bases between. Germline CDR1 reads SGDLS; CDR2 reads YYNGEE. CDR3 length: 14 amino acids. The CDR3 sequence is CASSESPLGDEQFF. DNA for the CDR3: TGTGCCAGCAGCGAGTCCCCATTGGGGGATGAGCAGTTCTTC. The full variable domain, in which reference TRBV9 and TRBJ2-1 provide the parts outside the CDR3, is DSGVTQTPKHLITATGQRVTLRCSPRSGDLSVYWYQQSLDQGLQFLIQYYNGEERAKGNILERFSAQQFPDLHSELNLSSLELGDSALYFCASSESPLGDEQFFGPGTRLTVL.

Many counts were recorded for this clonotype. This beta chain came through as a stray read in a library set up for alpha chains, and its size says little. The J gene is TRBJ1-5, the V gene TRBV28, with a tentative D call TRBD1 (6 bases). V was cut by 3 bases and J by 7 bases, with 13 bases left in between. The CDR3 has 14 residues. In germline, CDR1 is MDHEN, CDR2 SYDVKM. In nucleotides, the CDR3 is TGTGCCAGCAGTTTTTGGGCAGGGGAACAGCCCCAGCATTTT. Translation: CASSFWAGEQPQHF.

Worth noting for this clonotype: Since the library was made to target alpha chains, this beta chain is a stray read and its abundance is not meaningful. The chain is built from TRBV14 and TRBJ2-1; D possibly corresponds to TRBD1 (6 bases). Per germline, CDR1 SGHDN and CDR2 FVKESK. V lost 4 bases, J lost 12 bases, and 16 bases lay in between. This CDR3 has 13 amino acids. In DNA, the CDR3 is TGTGCCAGCAGCCGGACAGCCGCCTATGGGCAGTTCTTC. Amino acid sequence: CASSRTAAYGQFF.

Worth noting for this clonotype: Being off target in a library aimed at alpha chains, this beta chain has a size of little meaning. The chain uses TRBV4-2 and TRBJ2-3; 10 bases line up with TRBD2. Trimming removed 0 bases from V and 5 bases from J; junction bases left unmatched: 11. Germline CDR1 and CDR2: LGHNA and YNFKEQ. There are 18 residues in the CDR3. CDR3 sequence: CASSQDLVSSGSGDTQYF. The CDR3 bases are TGTGCCAGCAGCCAAGATTTAGTGTCTAGCGGGAGCGGAGATACGCAGTATTTT.

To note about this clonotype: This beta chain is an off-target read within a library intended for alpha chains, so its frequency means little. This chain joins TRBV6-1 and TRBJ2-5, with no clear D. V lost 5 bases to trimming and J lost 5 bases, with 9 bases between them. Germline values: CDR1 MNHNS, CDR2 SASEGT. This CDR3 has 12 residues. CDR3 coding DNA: TGTGCCAGCAGTCGACTTGGGGAGACCCAGTACTTC. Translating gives CASSRLGETQYF.

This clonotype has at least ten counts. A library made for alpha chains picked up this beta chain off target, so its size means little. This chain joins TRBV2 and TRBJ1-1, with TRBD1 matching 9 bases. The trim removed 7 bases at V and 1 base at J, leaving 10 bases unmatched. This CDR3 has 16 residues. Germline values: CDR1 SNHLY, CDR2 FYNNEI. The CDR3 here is CASTGRDRASNTEAFF. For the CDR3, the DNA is TGTGCCAGCACTGGGCGGGACAGGGCGTCGAACACTGAAGCTTTCTTT.

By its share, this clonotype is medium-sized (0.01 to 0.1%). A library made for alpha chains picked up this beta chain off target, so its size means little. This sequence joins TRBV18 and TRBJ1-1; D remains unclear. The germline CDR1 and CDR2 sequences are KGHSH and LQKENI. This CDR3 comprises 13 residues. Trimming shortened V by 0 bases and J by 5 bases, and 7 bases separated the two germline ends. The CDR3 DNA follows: TGTGCCAGCTCACCACCGGACGGGACTGAAGCTTTCTTT. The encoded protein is CASSPPDGTEAFF.

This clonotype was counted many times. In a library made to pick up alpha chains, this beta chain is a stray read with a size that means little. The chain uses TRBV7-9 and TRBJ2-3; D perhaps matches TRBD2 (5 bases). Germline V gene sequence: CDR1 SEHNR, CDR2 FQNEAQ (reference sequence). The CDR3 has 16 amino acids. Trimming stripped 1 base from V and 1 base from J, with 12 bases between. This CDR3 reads CASSLELGLRTDTQYF. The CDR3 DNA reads TGTGCCAGCAGCTTAGAACTTGGACTTCGCACAGATACGCAGTATTTT.

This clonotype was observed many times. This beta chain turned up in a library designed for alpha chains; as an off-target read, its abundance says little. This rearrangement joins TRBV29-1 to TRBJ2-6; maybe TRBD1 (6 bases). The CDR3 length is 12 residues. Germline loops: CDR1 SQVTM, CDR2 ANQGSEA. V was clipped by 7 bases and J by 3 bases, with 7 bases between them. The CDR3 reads CSATGGANVLTF. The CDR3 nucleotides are TGCAGCGCGACAGGTGGGGCCAACGTCCTGACTTTC. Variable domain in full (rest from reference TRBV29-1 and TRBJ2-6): SAVISQKPSRDICQRGTSLTIQCQVDSQVTMMFWYRQQPGQSLTLIATANQGSEATYESGFVIDKFPISRPNLTFSTLTVSNMSPEDSSIYLCSATGGANVLTFGAGSRLTVL.

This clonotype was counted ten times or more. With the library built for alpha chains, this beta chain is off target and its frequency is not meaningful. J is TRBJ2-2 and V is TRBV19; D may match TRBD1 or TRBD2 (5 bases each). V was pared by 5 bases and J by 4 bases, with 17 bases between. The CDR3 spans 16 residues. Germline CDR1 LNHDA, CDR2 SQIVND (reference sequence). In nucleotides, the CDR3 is TGTGCCAGTAGTGGGACCGGGTCCATTTCCACCGGGGAGCTGTTTTTT. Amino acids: CASSGTGSISTGELFF.

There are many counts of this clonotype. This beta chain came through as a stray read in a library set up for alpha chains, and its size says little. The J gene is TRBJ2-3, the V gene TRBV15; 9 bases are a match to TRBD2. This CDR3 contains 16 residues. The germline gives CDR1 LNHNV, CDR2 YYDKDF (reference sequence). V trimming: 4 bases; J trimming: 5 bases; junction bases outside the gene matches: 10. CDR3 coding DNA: TGTGCCACCAGCACCCCTGGAGCGGGAGGTCTAGATACGCAGTATTTT. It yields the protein CATSTPGAGGLDTQYF.

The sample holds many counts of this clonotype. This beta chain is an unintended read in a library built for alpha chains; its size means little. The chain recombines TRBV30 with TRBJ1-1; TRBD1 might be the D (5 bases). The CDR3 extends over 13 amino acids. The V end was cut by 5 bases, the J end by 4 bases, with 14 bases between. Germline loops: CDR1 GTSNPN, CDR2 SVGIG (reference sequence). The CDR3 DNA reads TGTGCCTGGCGTCGAGGGGAGGGCACTGAAGCTTTCTTT. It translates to CAWRRGEGTEAFF.

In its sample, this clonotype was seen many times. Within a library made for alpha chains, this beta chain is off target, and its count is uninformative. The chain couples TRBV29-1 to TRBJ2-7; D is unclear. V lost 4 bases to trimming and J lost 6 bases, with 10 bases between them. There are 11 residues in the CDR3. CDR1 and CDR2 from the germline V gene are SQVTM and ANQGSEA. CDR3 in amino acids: CSVGALGEQYF. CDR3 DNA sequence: TGCAGCGTTGGCGCTCTGGGCGAGCAGTACTTC.